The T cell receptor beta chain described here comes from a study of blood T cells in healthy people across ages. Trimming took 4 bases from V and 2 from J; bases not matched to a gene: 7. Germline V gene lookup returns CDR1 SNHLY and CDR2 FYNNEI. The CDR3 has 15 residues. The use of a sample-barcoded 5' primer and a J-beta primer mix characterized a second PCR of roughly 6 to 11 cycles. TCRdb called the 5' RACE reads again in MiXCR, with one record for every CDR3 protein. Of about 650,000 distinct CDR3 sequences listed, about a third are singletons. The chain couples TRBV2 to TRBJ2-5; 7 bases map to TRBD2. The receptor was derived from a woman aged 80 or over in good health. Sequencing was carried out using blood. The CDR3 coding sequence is TGTGCCAGCAGTGGGTTTGCGGGAGCACAAGAGACCCAGTACTTC. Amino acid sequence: CASSGFAGAQETQYF.